A single sample is the source of the 5 T cell receptor beta chains below, sequenced in a study of regulatory T cells in long-lasting Graves disease. Time point indicated: newly diagnosed GD, antithyroid drugs for less than 3 months. The TCR library was made from RNA that had been extracted from PBMCs in TRIzol. Both iRepertoire HTBI primers and Arm-PCR of CDR3 regions were used to build the TCR beta libraries. TCRdb re-called the multiplex PCR reads through MiXCR, storing one row per CDR3 protein. The sample carries 300,000 to 400,000 distinct CDR3 sequences, roughly a sixth recorded once. The sequencing here drew on peripheral blood mononuclear cells (PBMCs), taken at new diagnosis, from a patient treated with antithyroid drugs. These receptors all come from a female donor with Graves disease.

The chain combines TRBV7-9 with TRBJ1-4; D is ambiguous. V dropped 5 bases and J dropped 4 bases, with 11 bases sitting between them. Germline CDR1 is SEHNR and CDR2 is FQNEAQ (reference sequence). CDR3 size: 14 residues. The DNA for the CDR3 is TGTGCCAGCAGCCGGGGAACTTTTAATGAAAAACTGTTTTTT. This codes for CASSRGTFNEKLFF.

This clonotype was counted ten times or more. This chain links TRBV10-3 with TRBJ2-3; 9 bases fit TRBD2. Germline CDR1 and CDR2: ENHRY and SYGVKD. The CDR3 runs 15 residues. V lost 10 bases to trimming and J lost 9 bases; unmatched junction nucleotides: 17. CDR3 region: CASGGGGAESITQYF. The CDR3 nucleotides are TGTGCCAGCGGAGGCGGGGGGGCCGAGAGTATCACGCAGTATTTT.

In regard to this clonotype: This may arise from a read error, as a much more abundant clone is one base away. V is TRBV6-2 or TRBV6-3 and J is TRBJ2-6, with no clear D. This CDR3 region has 18 residues. The germline V and J ends were trimmed by 2 bases and 1 base, with 15 bases remaining between them. Germline V CDR1 and CDR2: MNHEY, SVGEGT. CDR3 DNA: TGTGCCAGCAGTTACACCGGGTGGATAGTTTCTGGGGCCAACGTCCTGACTTTC. Translated, it gives CASSYTGWIVSGANVLTF.

V and J are TRBV30 and TRBJ1-1, with a weak D call TRBD1 (5 bases). Germline V gene sequence: CDR1 GTSNPN, CDR2 SVGIG (reference sequence). V lost 5 bases, J lost 5 bases, and 9 bases lay in between. There are 11 residues in the CDR3. Here the CDR3 DNA reads TGTGCCTGGGGGGCATTAACTGAAGCTTTCTTT. This codes for CAWGALTEAFF. Based on the CDR3 plus reference TRBV30 and TRBJ1-1, the full variable domain is SQTIHQWPATLVQPVGSPLSLECTVEGTSNPNLYWYRQAAGRGLQLLFYSVGIGQISSEVPQNLSASRPQDRQFILSSKKLLLSDSGFYLCAWGALTEAFFGQGTRLTVV.

This clonotype has ten or more counts. V gene TRBV29-1 combines with J gene TRBJ2-7, with 8 bases lining up with TRBD1. The CDR3 consists of 13 residues. V lost 2 bases to trimming and J lost 5 bases; unmatched junction nucleotides: 5. The germline V gene has CDR1 SQVTM and CDR2 ANQGSEA. The CDR3 is CSVELQGADEQYF. CDR3 bases: TGCAGCGTTGAACTGCAGGGGGCTGACGAGCAGTACTTC.